This T cell receptor beta chain originates from a study of beta chain features in type 1 diabetes. Expressed TCRB transcripts were sequenced because the isolated RNA had all been reverse transcribed beforehand. Generated by immunoSEQ multiplex PCR, the TCRdb table keeps only in-frame clones and is missing some. The data hold some 200,000 clones, with roughly a tenth observed a single time. Sorting of CD4+ naive, central memory, regulatory and stem cell-like memory cells was performed via CD45RO/CCR7/CD25/CD127/CD95/CD27. CDR1 is GTSNPN and CDR2 is SVGIG in the germline V gene (reference sequence). V gave up 7 bases and J gave up 7 bases; unmatched junction bases: 16. The CDR3 contains 15 residues.

The sequence was obtained from a man between 18 and 35 years old in good health. The chain carries TRBV30 and TRBJ1-5, with TRBD1 matching 7 bases. Sequencing input: central memory CD4+ T cells from blood. In nucleotides, the CDR3 is TGTGCCTCAAGTTACAACAGGGGCTGGGGACAGCCCCAGCATTTT. It codes for CASSYNRGWGQPQHF.